Each of the 8 T cell receptor beta chains below was sequenced from the same sample in a study of response to subunit inactivated influenza vaccine. A single record per CDR3 protein comes from TCRdb applying MiXCR to the RT-PCR reads. The table has about 700,000 distinct CDR3 sequences, about 14% seen once. Here the sequenced sample was PBMCs from blood, taken 14 to 15 days before vaccination. All receptors derive from a man aged 50 to 60 who received an inactivated influenza vaccine.

In its sample, this clonotype was seen a few times. V and J are TRBV12-3 or TRBV12-4 and TRBJ1-2, with D perhaps matching TRBD1 (5 bases). The CDR3 length is 12 residues. Trimming shortened V by 1 base and J by 8 bases, and 8 bases separated the two germline ends. Here the CDR3 reads CASSLGGKGYTF. The CDR3, as DNA: TGTGCCAGCAGTTTAGGGGGGAAAGGCTACACCTTC.

The chain links TRBV4-1 to TRBJ2-3; 10 bases fit TRBD2. V lost 2 bases, J lost 0 bases, and 2 bases stayed unmatched. Germline V lookup: CDR1 MGHRA, CDR2 YSYEKL. This CDR3 contains 16 residues. The CDR3 spells CASSQPTSGSTDTQYF. The CDR3 region has the DNA TGCGCCAGCAGCCAACCGACTAGCGGGAGCACAGATACGCAGTATTTT.

Note on this clonotype: A read error may produce the germline difference seen at one junction end. The rearrangement uses TRBV27 and TRBJ1-2; 7 positions match TRBD1. This CDR3 spans 14 amino acids. Germline CDR1 and CDR2: MNHEY and SMNVEV (reference sequence). CDR3 protein: CAGSSSYRGGGYTF. The DNA for the CDR3 is TGTGCCGGCAGTTCTTCTTACAGGGGCGGCGGCTACACCTTC.

Notes on this clonotype: The junction differs from germline at one of its ends, possibly a read error. This chain uses TRBV5-1 with TRBJ2-5; maybe TRBD2 (6 bases). The germline CDR1 and CDR2 sequences are SGHRS and YFSETQ. The CDR3 is 12 residues long. The CDR3 nucleotides are TGCGCCAGCAGCCCTGCGGGGCTAAGCGCTCTCTTC. Its protein product is CASSPAGLSALF.

This clonotype has a handful of counts. V usage is TRBV24-1 and J usage is TRBJ2-5, with 12 positions matching TRBD1. CDR1 and CDR2 from the germline V gene are KGHDR and SFDVKD. This CDR3 region has 15 residues. Trimming took 5 bases from V and 2 from J; bases not matched to a gene: 2. Here the CDR3 reads CATSGGQGAQETQYF. The CDR3 DNA sequence: TGTGCCACCAGTGGGGGACAGGGGGCACAAGAGACCCAGTACTTC.

This clonotype was seen only a few times. The chain recombines TRBV2 with TRBJ2-3; D is ambiguous. CDR3 size: 15 residues. Trimming pared 2 bases from V and 2 bases from J, leaving 11 bases between. In germline, CDR1 is SNHLY, CDR2 FYNNEI. Here the CDR3 DNA reads TGTGCCAGCAGTGAACGGCCGAGGATCACAGATACGCAGTATTTT. It yields the protein CASSERPRITDTQYF.

This clonotype has only a few counts. The chain recombines TRBV28 with TRBJ2-1, with D perhaps matching TRBD2 (6 bases). Germline CDR1 MDHEN, CDR2 SYDVKM. The ends were cut back, 3 bases at V and 6 bases at J, with 15 bases in the middle. This CDR3 region has 15 residues. The CDR3 protein is CASSFRREQSNEQFF. In DNA form, the CDR3 reads TGTGCCAGCAGTTTTCGACGGGAGCAGAGCAATGAGCAGTTCTTC.

This rearrangement joins TRBV7-2 to TRBJ2-1; 11 bases line up with TRBD2. V was clipped by 5 bases and J by 8 bases; unmatched bases: 11. Germline-derived CDR1 and CDR2 are SGHTA and FQGNSA. The CDR3 contains 16 residues. The CDR3 region has the DNA TGTGCCAGCAGCGCAAGACCGTCTAGCGGGGGGCATGAGCAGTTCTTC. Translated, it gives CASSARPSSGGHEQFF.